The text below deals with one T cell receptor beta chain. Its matching antigen is unknown. The CDR3 spans 13 residues. Looked up from germline, CDR1 is SGHAT and CDR2 is FQNNGV. Trimming removed 8 bases at V and 9 bases at J, with 19 bases between. This sample is part of a study of T cell repertoires in cytomegalovirus infection. Background on the study: Matching HLA type and CMV infection were both indicated by public TCR beta signatures.

TCRdb re-called the reads through MiXCR, storing one row per CDR3 protein. The sample carries 100,000 to 150,000 distinct CDR3 sequences, approximately 24% recorded once. Regarding the study as a whole: Ex vivo responses were dominated by HLA-C-restricted CMV-specific TCR beta clonotypes. The study identified carriers of CMV plus the relevant HLA from cumulative public TCR beta family frequency.

Sequencing was carried out using PBMCs, sequenced either directly or after in vitro stimulation (not recorded which). This clonotype was sampled from a human donor in good health (CMV status not recorded). Some clones in this sample may be carry-over from other donors' samples. The chain combines TRBV11-2 with TRBJ1-1; D might be TRBD1 (6 bases). In nucleotides, the CDR3 is TGTGCCAGCGGGACAAAACAGGGAATACAAGCTTTCTTT. It is translated as CASGTKQGIQAFF.